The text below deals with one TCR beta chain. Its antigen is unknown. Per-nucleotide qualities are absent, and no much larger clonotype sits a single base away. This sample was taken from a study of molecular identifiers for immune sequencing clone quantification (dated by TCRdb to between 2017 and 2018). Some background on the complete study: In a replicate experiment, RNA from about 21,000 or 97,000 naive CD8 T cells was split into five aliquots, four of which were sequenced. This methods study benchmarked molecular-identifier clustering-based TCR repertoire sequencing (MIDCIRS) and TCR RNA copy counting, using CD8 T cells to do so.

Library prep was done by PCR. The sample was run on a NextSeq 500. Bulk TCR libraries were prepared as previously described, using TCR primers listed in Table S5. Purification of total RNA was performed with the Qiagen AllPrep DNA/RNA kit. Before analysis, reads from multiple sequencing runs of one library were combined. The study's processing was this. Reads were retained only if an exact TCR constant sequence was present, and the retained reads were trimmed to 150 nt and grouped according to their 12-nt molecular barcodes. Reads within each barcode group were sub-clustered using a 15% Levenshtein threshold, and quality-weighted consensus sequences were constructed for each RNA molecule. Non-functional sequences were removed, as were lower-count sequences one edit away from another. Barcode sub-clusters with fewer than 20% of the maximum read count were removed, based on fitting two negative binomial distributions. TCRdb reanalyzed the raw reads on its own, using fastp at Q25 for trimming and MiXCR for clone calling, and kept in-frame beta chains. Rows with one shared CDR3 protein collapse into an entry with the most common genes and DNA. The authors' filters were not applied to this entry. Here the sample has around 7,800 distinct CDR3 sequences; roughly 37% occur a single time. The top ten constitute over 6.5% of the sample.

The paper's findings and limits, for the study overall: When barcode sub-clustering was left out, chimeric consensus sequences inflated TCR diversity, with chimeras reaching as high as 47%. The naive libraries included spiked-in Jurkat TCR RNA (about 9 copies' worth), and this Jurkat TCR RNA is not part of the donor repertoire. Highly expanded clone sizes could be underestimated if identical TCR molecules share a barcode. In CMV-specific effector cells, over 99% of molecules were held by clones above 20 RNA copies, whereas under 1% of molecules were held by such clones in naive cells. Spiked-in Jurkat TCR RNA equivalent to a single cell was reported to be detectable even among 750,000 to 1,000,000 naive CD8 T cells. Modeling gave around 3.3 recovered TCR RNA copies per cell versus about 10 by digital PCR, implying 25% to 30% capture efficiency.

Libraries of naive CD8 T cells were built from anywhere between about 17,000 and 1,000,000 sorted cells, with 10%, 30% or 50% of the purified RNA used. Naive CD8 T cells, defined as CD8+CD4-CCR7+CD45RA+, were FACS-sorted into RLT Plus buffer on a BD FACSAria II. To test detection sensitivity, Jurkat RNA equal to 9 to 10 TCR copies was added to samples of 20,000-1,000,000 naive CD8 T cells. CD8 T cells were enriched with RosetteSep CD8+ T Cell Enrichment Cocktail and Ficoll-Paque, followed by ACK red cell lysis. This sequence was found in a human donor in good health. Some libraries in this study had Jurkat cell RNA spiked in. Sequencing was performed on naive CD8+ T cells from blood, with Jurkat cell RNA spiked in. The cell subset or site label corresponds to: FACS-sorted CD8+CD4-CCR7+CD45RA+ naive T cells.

The DNA sequence reads TGTGCCAGCAGCCTGTGGGGGGAAGTGGGGCCCCAGCATTTT. Translated, it gives CASSLWGEVGPQHF. The V gene is TRBV5-4 and the J gene is TRBJ1-5; perhaps TRBD1 is the D gene, with 5 bases matching. Reading the germline V gene (reference sequence) gives CDR1 SGHNT and CDR2 YYREEE. The V end loses 4 bases and the J end loses 9 bases, and a stretch of 17 bases separates them. From the cysteine through the phenylalanine, the CDR3 covers 14 amino acids. The DNA shown is the 42-base CDR3, in frame from base 1.